This T cell receptor beta chain was sequenced during a study of cytomegalovirus exposure and HLA in healthy donors. General observations from the study: Later analysis reportedly placed an Asian-associated ancestry cluster below the roughly 680-donor mean in N-insertions. Overall, approximately 150 TCR beta chains were annotated as cytomegalovirus-associated. In a later analysis, specific HLA alleles were associated with 15,000 to 20,000 TCR beta sequences at a 0.05 false discovery rate.

There were likely unrecorded immune exposures, though donors were nominally healthy when sampled. The primer mix had 60 Vbeta and 13 Jbeta primers. Method: immunoSEQ multiplex PCR; TCRdb's copy keeps in-frame clones and lacks some. The data show 130,000 or so clones, approximately 78% seen once. Notes on this clone: Its antigen is still unknown.

This CDR3 is built from 16 residues. Per germline, CDR1 SEHNR and CDR2 FQNEAQ (reference sequence). The junction had 6 bases not matched to a gene; V was cut back by 3 bases and J by 9 bases. The material sequenced was PBMCs. The origin of this receptor is a young man in good health and CMV-seropositive. This chain joins TRBV7-9 and TRBJ2-4, with 15 bases identical to TRBD2. CDR3 sequence: CASSFGLAGGRVIQYF. For the CDR3, the DNA is TGTGCCAGCAGCTTTGGACTAGCGGGAGGGCGGGTCATTCAGTACTTC. Using reference TRBV7-9 and TRBJ2-4 for the parts outside the CDR3, the full variable domain is DTGVSQNPRHKITKRGQNVTFRCDPISEHNRLYWYRQTLGQGPEFLTYFQNEAQLEKSRLLSDRFSAERPKGSFSTLEIQRTEQGDSAMYLCASSFGLAGGRVIQYFGAGTRLSVL.